This is a list of T cell receptor beta chains from one sample in a study of regulatory T cells in long-lasting Graves disease. TCRdb reprocessed the multiplex PCR reads via MiXCR and lists one record per CDR3 protein. In the table there are fewer than 650,000 distinct CDR3 sequences, 16% of which are singletons. These same data were also listed under a study on T cells in Graves' hyperthyroidism and ophthalmopathy.

The source material was peripheral blood mononuclear cells (PBMCs), sampled at new diagnosis, from a patient treated with antithyroid drugs. The receptors stem from a woman aged 25 to 39 with Graves disease. The CDR3 runs from the conserved cysteine through the conserved F or W. A D gene is named only where the DNA matches it firmly. Clone size, where shown, is once, few, many, or a class for clones that have expanded.

TRBV5-1	-	few	TRBJ2-3	CASRESTDTQYF	TGCGCCAGCAGGGAATCCACAGATACGCAGTATTTT
TRBV19	TRBD1	-	TRBJ1-1	CASTSGQGAIGAFF	TGTGCCAGTACCTCGGGACAGGGGGCGATTGGAGCTTTCTTT
TRBV7-2	-	-	TRBJ2-7	CASSISHGLPYEQYF	TGTGCCAGCAGCATCTCCCACGGACTACCCTACGAGCAGTACTTC
TRBV20-1	TRBD1	many	TRBJ2-7	CSARVGQGAYEQYF	TGCAGTGCTAGAGTCGGACAGGGGGCTTACGAGCAGTACTTC
TRBV28	-	few	TRBJ2-3	CATTNTGSTDTQYF	TGTGCCACCACTAATACAGGGAGCACAGATACGCAGTATTTT
TRBV7-3	TRBD2	few	TRBJ2-1	CASSFQDAGEPNEQFF	TGTGCCAGCAGCTTTCAGGACGCGGGAGAGCCTAATGAGCAGTTCTTC
TRBV15	TRBD2	few	TRBJ2-1	CATSRDQASGVYNEQFF	TGTGCCACCAGCAGAGATCAGGCTAGCGGCGTCTACAATGAGCAGTTCTTC
TRBV7-9	TRBD2	many	TRBJ2-7	CASSFGGRVSYEQYF	TGTGCCAGCAGCTTTGGTGGGAGGGTATCCTACGAGCAGTACTTC
TRBV11-3	-	-	TRBJ2-1	CASSSRQLNEQFF	TGTGCCAGCAGCTCAAGACAACTCAATGAGCAGTTCTTC
TRBV30	-	many	TRBJ2-7	CACRTESAYEQYF	TGTGCCTGTCGGACAGAATCTGCCTACGAGCAGTACTTC
TRBV2	-	many	TRBJ2-7	CASRRDSAYYEQYF	TGTGCCAGCAGGCGGGACAGCGCTTACTACGAGCAGTACTTC
TRBV20-1	-	-	TRBJ2-1	CSARDMANEQFF	TGCAGTGCTAGAGATATGGCCAATGAGCAGTTCTTC
TRBV6-1	-	few	TRBJ2-1	CASSRQGVNEQFF	TGTGCCAGCTCCCGGCAGGGAGTAAATGAGCAGTTCTTC
TRBV7-9	-	many	TRBJ2-5	CASSLVGPETQYF	TGTGCCAGCAGCTTAGTCGGGCCAGAGACCCAGTACTTC
TRBV28	-	few	TRBJ2-1	CASSSRPRTRPTQFF	TGTGCCAGCAGTTCGCGACCCCGAACGAGACCTACTCAGTTCTTC
TRBV11-2	-	many	TRBJ2-1	CASSLVGRASVRYNEQFF	TGTGCCAGCAGCTTAGTGGGCAGAGCGTCGGTCCGTTACAATGAGCAGTTCTTC
TRBV20-1	TRBD2	few	TRBJ2-4	CSARTSGRAITKNIQYF	TGCAGCGCAAGGACTAGCGGGAGGGCCATAACCAAAAACATTCAGTACTTC
TRBV27	TRBD1	few	TRBJ1-4	CASSFRDRSQKLFF	TGTGCCAGCAGTTTCCGGGACAGGTCACAAAAACTGTTTTTT
TRBV7-9	-	few	TRBJ1-5	CASSLDGGPQPQHF	TGTGCCAGCAGCTTAGATGGGGGGCCCCAGCCCCAGCATTTT
TRBV20-1	-	few	TRBJ2-5	CSARPGSPETQYF	TGCAGTGCTAGACCTGGGAGTCCAGAGACCCAGTACTTC
TRBV20-1	-	-	TRBJ1-2	CSAIGPGHKANYGYTF	TGCAGTGCTATCGGACCGGGACACAAAGCTAACTATGGCTACACCTTC
TRBV25-1	-	-	TRBJ1-6	CASSDVQNGYNSPLHF	TGTGCCAGCAGTGACGTACAAAATGGCTATAATTCACCCCTCCACTTT
TRBV30	-	many	TRBJ2-2	CAWSVEGTNTGELFF	TGTGCCTGGAGTGTTGAAGGGACGAACACCGGGGAGCTGTTTTTT
TRBV7-2	TRBD2	-	TRBJ2-1	CASRVTSGTSYNEQFF	TGTGCCAGCAGGGTGACTAGCGGAACCTCCTACAATGAGCAGTTCTTC
TRBV7-9	TRBD2	-	TRBJ2-1	CASSSTAGVNEQLF	TGTGCCAGCAGCTCAACAGCGGGAGTGAATGAGCAGCTCTTC
TRBV6-1	-	many	TRBJ1-5	CASSEASLNQPQHF	TGTGCCAGCAGTGAAGCTTCGTTAAATCAGCCCCAGCATTTT
TRBV12-3/TRBV12-4	-	many	TRBJ2-2	CASTLLRGMSTGELFF	TGTGCCAGCACCCTACTCCGAGGGATGAGCACCGGGGAGCTGTTTTTT
TRBV6-2/TRBV6-3	-	many	TRBJ2-5	CASTFRRGGETQYF	TGTGCCAGCACCTTCCGGCGGGGCGGCGAGACCCAGTACTTC
TRBV12-3/TRBV12-4	-	-	TRBJ2-2	CASSLPRTNTGELVF	TGTGCCAGCAGTTTACCCCGAACGAACACCGGGGAGCTGGTTTTT
TRBV19	-	few	TRBJ2-2	CASSIQGLGTGELFF	TGTGCCAGTAGTATCCAGGGGCTGGGCACCGGGGAGCTGTTTTTT
TRBV20-1	-	-	TRBJ1-1	CSARVGGVDTEAFF	TGCAGTGCTAGAGTGGGCGGGGTCGACACTGAAGCTTTCTTT
TRBV9	-	few	TRBJ1-5	CASSVDRRPQHF	TGTGCCAGCAGCGTAGATCGAAGGCCCCAGCATTTT
TRBV29-1	-	many	TRBJ2-1	CSVEWVKRSSYNEQFF	TGCAGCGTTGAATGGGTTAAACGGTCAAGCTACAATGAGCAGTTCTTC
TRBV28	TRBD1	many	TRBJ1-5	CASRSRGVGNQPQHF	TGTGCCAGCAGATCCAGGGGGGTTGGCAATCAGCCCCAGCATTTT
TRBV6-5	TRBD1	-	TRBJ1-6	CASSYIQDRVRDSPLHF	TGTGCCAGCAGTTACATCCAGGACAGGGTTCGGGATTCACCCCTCCACTTT
TRBV28	-	many	TRBJ1-2	CASSHADTANYGYTF	TGTGCCAGCAGCCATGCGGACACAGCTAACTATGGCTACACCTTC
TRBV24-1	-	-	TRBJ2-2	CATNSRGNTGELFF	TGTGCCACCAACTCCAGGGGGAACACCGGGGAGCTGTTTTTT
TRBV12-3/TRBV12-4	-	many	TRBJ1-5	CASSPGPGDRSNQPQHF	TGTGCCAGCAGTCCAGGCCCAGGGGATCGGAGCAATCAGCCCCAGCATTTT
TRBV5-6	-	-	TRBJ1-3	CASSLRRRSGNTIYF	TGTGCCAGCAGCTTAAGGAGACGCTCTGGAAACACCATATATTTT
TRBV7-9	-	-	TRBJ1-6	CASLAQEYNSPLHF	TGTGCCAGTCTAGCCCAGGAATATAATTCACCCCTCCACTTT
TRBV5-6	TRBD2	-	TRBJ2-5	CASSFGLAGVGETQYF	TGTGCCAGCAGCTTCGGACTAGCGGGAGTTGGGGAGACCCAGTACTTC
TRBV12-3/TRBV12-4	-	-	TRBJ2-1	CASSSAESYNEQFF	TGTGCCAGCAGTTCAGCTGAGTCCTACAATGAGCAGTTCTTC
TRBV6-2/TRBV6-3	-	-	TRBJ2-1	CASSIEGGQFF	TGTGCCAGCAGTATCGAGGGTGGGCAGTTCTTC
TRBV5-1	-	many	TRBJ2-6	CASSYGNSGANVLTF	TGTGCCAGCAGTTACGGGAACTCTGGGGCCAACGTCCTGACTTTC
TRBV7-8	TRBD1	-	TRBJ1-2	CASSWDRGGSGDYGYTF	TGTGCCAGCAGCTGGGACAGAGGTGGTAGTGGCGACTATGGCTACACCTTC
TRBV27	TRBD1	many	TRBJ2-2	CASSSRTGNTGELFF	TGTGCCAGCAGTTCCCGGACAGGGAACACCGGGGAGCTGTTTTTT
TRBV28	TRBD2	many	TRBJ2-7	CASRGGVAGSYEQYF	TGTGCCAGCAGAGGAGGGGTAGCGGGGTCCTACGAGCAGTACTTC
TRBV6-5	-	-	TRBJ1-6	CASSYVLGPKFSPLHF	TGTGCCAGCAGTTACGTCTTGGGACCGAAGTTTTCACCCCTCCACTTT
TRBV6-2/TRBV6-3	-	many	TRBJ2-7	CASSEDPRYEQYF	TGTGCCAGCAGTGAGGACCCGCGCTACGAGCAGTACTTC
TRBV24-1	TRBD1	many	TRBJ2-5	CATSDLRQGEFETQYF	TGTGCCACCAGTGATTTGCGACAGGGGGAATTCGAGACCCAGTACTTC
TRBV20-1	TRBD2	-	TRBJ2-7	CSARDMLAGGPLGEQYF	TGCAGTGCTAGAGATATGTTGGCGGGAGGCCCCTTGGGTGAGCAGTACTTC
TRBV24-1	-	many	TRBJ2-7	CATSDDYEQYF	TGTGCCACCAGTGATGACTACGAGCAGTACTTC
TRBV24-1	-	-	TRBJ1-2	CATSDFGSLNGYTF	TGTGCCACCAGTGATTTTGGGAGTCTAAATGGCTACACCTTC
TRBV28	TRBD2	many	TRBJ2-5	CASSPAGGTISKGTQYF	TGTGCCAGCAGTCCCGCGGGAGGGACCATTTCGAAAGGGACCCAGTACTTC
TRBV11-2	-	-	TRBJ1-1	CASSLRRGNTEAFF	TGCGCCAGCAGCTTACGACGGGGGAACACTGAAGCTTTCTTT
TRBV19	-	-	TRBJ2-1	CASSRDSFNEQFF	TGTGCCAGTAGTAGAGACAGTTTCAATGAGCAGTTCTTC
TRBV24-1	TRBD1	-	TRBJ2-5	CATSDYGTGVSATQYF	TGTGCCACCAGTGACTACGGGACAGGGGTATCCGCGACCCAGTACTTC
TRBV7-9	-	few	TRBJ2-3	CASSDRLSTDTQYF	TGTGCCAGCAGCGACCGACTAAGCACAGATACGCAGTATTTT
TRBV12-3/TRBV12-4	TRBD1	many	TRBJ2-5	CASRPGGAETQYF	TGTGCCAGCAGACCAGGGGGCGCGGAGACCCAGTACTTC